Given below is one T cell receptor (beta chain) in context. Which antigen it targets is not known. Within one base of it there is no much larger clone, and no base qualities were kept. The source of the sample is a study of T cell responses to AZD1222 COVID-19 vaccine (dated by TCRdb to the early 2020s). Background on the whole study: AZD1222 recipients given second doses at about 4 weeks or at about 12 weeks were pooled, since spike-specific TCR depth and breadth were not found to differ between the two schedules. Trial participants were enrolled into age subgroups of 18-55, 56-69 and 70-plus years, which contained 148, 28 and 57 TCR-sequenced participants, respectively. TCR sequencing was performed for 233 trial participants, of whom about 200 were given two doses of AZD1222 and around 25 were given two doses of MenACWY control vaccine. Points the paper makes about the study in general: Participants were mostly white British, with more females than males. The authors suggested clonal diversity may have been underestimated. Because no samples from the day 14 peak response were available, repertoires could be characterized only after the peak T cell response. Vaccine-associated CD4 TCRs spanned the whole spike protein, with dominant responses in regions 160-218 and 743-854. The 56-69-year group was small, and its depth increase did not reach significance, likely because of low power. Conclusions about previously exposed vaccinees are limited because only six or seven AZD1222 recipients were SARS-CoV-2 seropositive at baseline. After two AZD1222 doses, both the breadth and the depth of spike-specific TCRs were significantly higher than at day 0 and than in MenACWY recipients. Reportedly, almost half of the unique spike-specific TCRs recognized epitopes lying outside the regions that are mutated in the B.1.351 and B.1.1.7 variants.

Relative to germline, V is 4 bases shorter and J is 8 bases shorter, with 21 bases between their ends. According to the germline V gene, CDR1 reads SGHRS and CDR2 reads YFSETQ. Spanning cysteine to phenylalanine, the CDR3 consists of 16 amino acids. Only the CDR3 part of the read is kept: 48 bases, read in frame from the first base. The CDR3 regions of human TCRbeta chains were subjected to immunosequencing. Regarding the original processing steps: Repertoire TCRs were checked for matches against a reference library of SARS-CoV-2-specific TCRs that had been generated using the MIRA antigen-specificity platform. Breadth was defined as the fraction of unique TCRs that were SARS-CoV-2-associated. Depth was defined as the fraction of total T cells that were SARS-CoV-2-associated. Each spike-specific TCR was assigned to its reactive spike region and to a CD4 or CD8 class using the MIRA data. Log10-transformed breadth and depth values were compared by one-way ANOVA with Sidak's multiple comparisons tests. Held by TCRdb, this immuneACCESS table contains in-frame sequences only and omits some clones. Under half of the omission traces to an unresolved V gene where checked; the cause of the rest is unknown. That table furnishes V, J and clone size, whereas the DNA furnished D and trimming. In this sample the table shows roughly 100,000 clones, 90% of which occur a single time. Roughly 1.4% of the sample is taken by the ten largest.

The time point label of this sample denotes: baseline before first vaccination. Vaccinee samples came from UK trials COV001 and COV002, including a single-blind randomized controlled phase 2/3 trial of AZD1222 (ChAdOx1 nCoV-19) in healthy adults. Trial participant PBMC samples were collected at day 0 and day 28 after the second dose for TCRbeta chain sequencing. The sample was peripheral blood, taken on day 0 of AZD1222 vaccination. The TCR was taken from an adult in good health. The rearranged segments are TRBV5-1 and TRBJ1-4; the D gene assignment is ambiguous. The CDR3 protein sequence reads: CASSPVWDMPGEKLFF. The DNA reads as follows: TGCGCCAGCAGCCCGGTATGGGATATGCCTGGAGAAAAACTGTTTTTT.